The 14 T cell receptor beta chains reported below all come from one sample, sequenced in a study of blood T cell repertoires in COVID-19. Clones were sequenced by immunoSEQ multiplex PCR, and TCRdb holds only the in-frame ones, with some missing. The repertoire holds about 35,000 clones, with around 88% as singletons. The specimen sequenced was peripheral blood. The source is a human donor in a cohort sampled during active COVID-19.

The chain joins TRBV4-1 to TRBJ2-5; perhaps TRBD1 as D (5 bases). The CDR3 is 14 residues long. Germline V lookup: CDR1 MGHRA, CDR2 YSYEKL. V was trimmed by 1 base and J by 4 bases, leaving 10 bases between them. CDR3 nucleotide sequence: TGCGCCAGCAGCCAAGCGTTGCAGGGAGAGACCCAGTACTTC. Protein sequence: CASSQALQGETQYF.

The J gene is TRBJ2-7, the V gene TRBV7-2, with D perhaps matching TRBD1 (5 bases). The CDR3 sequence is 15 residues long. Germline-derived CDR1 and CDR2 are SGHTA and FQGNSA. Trimming stripped 1 base from V and 5 bases from J, with 15 bases between. Here the CDR3 DNA reads TGTGCCAGCAGCTTAGAGTCCAGGGAACACGACGAGCAGTACTTC. Protein sequence: CASSLESREHDEQYF.

The CDR3 protein is CASSYGDRVLYGYTF. CDR3 in DNA: TGTGCCAGCAGTTACGGCGACAGGGTCTTATATGGCTACACCTTC. V is TRBV6-6 and J is TRBJ1-2; 7 bases agree with TRBD1. This CDR3 spans 15 amino acids. The junction had 8 bases not matched to a gene; V was cut back by 2 bases and J by 5 bases. The germline V gene encodes CDR1 MNHNY and CDR2 SVGAGI (reference sequence).

V is TRBV5-1 and J is TRBJ2-1; 7 bases are shared with TRBD2. Trimming cost V 4 bases and J 3 bases; bases outside gene matches: 7. The CDR3 is made up of 15 amino acids. Per the germline V gene, CDR1 is SGHRS and CDR2 is YFSETQ. CDR3 loop: CASSEPRDYYNEQFF. In nucleotides, the CDR3 is TGCGCCAGCAGCGAACCCCGGGACTACTACAATGAGCAGTTCTTC.

Here the CDR3 DNA reads TGTGCCAGCAGTGAGGGACTAGCCCTTAGCACAGATACGCAGTATTTT. Its translation is CASSEGLALSTDTQYF. The chain combines TRBV25-1 with TRBJ2-3; 9 nucleotides line up with TRBD2. This CDR3 comprises 16 residues. V was pared by 3 bases and J by 0 bases, with 4 bases of the junction left unmatched. CDR1 is MGHDK and CDR2 is SYGVNS in the germline V gene.

This chain uses TRBV19 with TRBJ2-2, with 11 bases fitting TRBD2. Germline loops: CDR1 LNHDA, CDR2 SQIVND (reference sequence). This CDR3 is 17 amino acids long. J was trimmed by 3 bases and V by 6 bases; bases with no gene match: 9. Here the CDR3 reads CASSLRGTSGYTGELFF. CDR3 coding DNA: TGTGCCAGTAGCCTCCGAGGGACTAGCGGCTACACCGGGGAGCTGTTTTTT.

This clone has just one count. This chain links TRBV24-1 with TRBJ2-5; 7 bases are shared with TRBD1. Germline CDR1 reads KGHDR; CDR2 reads SFDVKD. The CDR3 has 16 residues. V was pared by 1 base and J by 0 bases, with 4 bases of the junction left unmatched. Here the CDR3 reads CATSDFRQGNQETQYF. The CDR3 nucleotides are TGTGCCACCAGTGATTTCCGACAGGGAAACCAAGAGACCCAGTACTTC.

This chain connects TRBV9 to TRBJ1-3; no reliable D call. Germline CDR1 is SGDLS and CDR2 is YYNGEE. This CDR3 is built from 15 residues. Trimming pared 3 bases from V and 3 bases from J, leaving 13 bases between. In DNA form, the CDR3 reads TGTGCCAGCAGCGGGACGGGATCTGATGGAAACACCATATATTTT. Protein sequence: CASSGTGSDGNTIYF. The variable domain in full, completed from reference TRBV9 and TRBJ1-3, reads DSGVTQTPKHLITATGQRVTLRCSPRSGDLSVYWYQQSLDQGLQFLIQYYNGEERAKGNILERFSAQQFPDLHSELNLSSLELGDSALYFCASSGTGSDGNTIYFGEGSWLTVV.

The chain employs TRBV2 and TRBJ2-5; 9 nucleotides align to TRBD1. The length of the CDR3 is 12 residues. V gave up 8 bases and J gave up 4 bases; unmatched junction bases: 2. Per germline, CDR1 SNHLY and CDR2 FYNNEI. The CDR3 spells CASGTGLETQYF. The CDR3 coding sequence is TGTGCCAGCGGGACAGGGTTAGAGACCCAGTACTTC. Using reference TRBV2 and TRBJ2-5 for the parts outside the CDR3, the full variable domain is EPEVTQTPSHQVTQMGQEVILRCVPISNHLYFYWYRQILGQKVEFLVSFYNNEISEKSEIFDDQFSVERPDGSNFTLKIRSTKLEDSAMYFCASGTGLETQYFGPGTRLLVL.

V and J are TRBV7-6 and TRBJ2-7; 13 bases are shared with TRBD2. The ends lost 4 bases at V and 3 bases at J; junction bases unmatched: 6. This CDR3 spans 16 amino acids. The germline V gene encodes CDR1 SGHVS and CDR2 FNYEAQ. In DNA, the CDR3 is TGTGCCAGCAGCTCAACGACTAGCGGGAGGAACTACGAGCAGTACTTC. Protein product: CASSSTTSGRNYEQYF.

The V and J genes are TRBV7-2 and TRBJ2-5; TRBD2 matches at 8 bases. The CDR3 loop spans 13 amino acids. The germline V gene encodes CDR1 SGHTA and CDR2 FQGNSA. Losses at the gene ends were 5 bases for V and 8 bases for J; bases not matched to a gene: 7. The CDR3 DNA follows: TGTGCCAGCAGCCCGGGCGGGAGGTTAACCCAGTACTTC. Encoded protein: CASSPGGRLTQYF.

The rearrangement joins TRBV9 to TRBJ2-3; TRBD2 aligns across 8 bases. Germline CDR1 is SGDLS and CDR2 is YYNGEE. CDR3 length: 15 residues. Trimming cost V 6 bases and J 5 bases; bases outside gene matches: 11. CDR3 sequence: CASTPGAGEGDTQYF. The DNA of the CDR3 is TGTGCCAGCACCCCTGGAGCGGGAGAGGGAGATACGCAGTATTTT. The full variable domain, completed using reference TRBV9 and TRBJ2-3, is DSGVTQTPKHLITATGQRVTLRCSPRSGDLSVYWYQQSLDQGLQFLIQYYNGEERAKGNILERFSAQQFPDLHSELNLSSLELGDSALYFCASTPGAGEGDTQYFGPGTRLTVL.

This clone was seen once. The chain joins TRBV7-2 to TRBJ2-2; 7 nucleotides agree with TRBD1. J lost 0 bases, V lost 4 bases, and 5 bases had no gene match. This CDR3 has 16 amino acids. Germline loops: CDR1 SGHTA, CDR2 FQGNSA. The CDR3 DNA reads TGTGCCAGCAGCTCCTACAGGGGCGCGAACACCGGGGAGCTGTTTTTT. It encodes CASSSYRGANTGELFF.

V usage is TRBV28 and J usage is TRBJ1-5; D is unclear. From germline, CDR1 is MDHEN and CDR2 SYDVKM. Trimming stripped 1 base from V and 0 bases from J, with 16 bases between. The CDR3 is 18 residues long. The chain's CDR3 is CASSLFAGRSFSNQPQHF. CDR3 in DNA: TGTGCCAGCAGTTTATTCGCGGGCAGGTCGTTTAGCAATCAGCCCCAGCATTTT.